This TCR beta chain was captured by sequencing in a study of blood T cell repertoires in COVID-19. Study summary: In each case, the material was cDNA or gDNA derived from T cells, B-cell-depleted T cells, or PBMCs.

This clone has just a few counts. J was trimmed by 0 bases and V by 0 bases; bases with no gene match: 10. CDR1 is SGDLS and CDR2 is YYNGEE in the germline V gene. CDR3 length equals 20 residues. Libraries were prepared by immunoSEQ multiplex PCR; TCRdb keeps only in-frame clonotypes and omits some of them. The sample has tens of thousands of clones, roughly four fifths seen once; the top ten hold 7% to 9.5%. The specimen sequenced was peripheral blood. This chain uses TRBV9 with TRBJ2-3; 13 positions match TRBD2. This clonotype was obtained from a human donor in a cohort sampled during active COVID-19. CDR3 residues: CASSVALGTSGETSTDTQYF. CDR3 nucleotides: TGTGCCAGCAGCGTAGCGCTGGGGACTAGCGGGGAAACTAGCACAGATACGCAGTATTTT.